The clone carrying this T cell receptor beta chain was seen repeatedly, ten times or more. Its matching antigen is unknown. This CDR3 is built from 14 residues. V was cut by 1 base and J by 2 bases, with 9 bases left in between. Germline CDR1 reads SGHRS; CDR2 reads YFSETQ. Scientists amplified the TCR beta CDR3 regions from RNA transcripts. First-round RT-PCR with HTBI primers preceded a second-round multiplex PCR. One entry per CDR3 protein results from TCRdb running MiXCR on the multiplex PCR reads. Among under 350,000 distinct CDR3 sequences listed, around a sixth were seen once. The entry originates in a study of Graves' ophthalmopathy and Graves' hyperthyroidism. Study overall: Samples of peripheral blood were obtained at initial diagnosis, prior to treatment of any kind. Study-wide findings and caveats: Discriminating ophthalmopathy from stable hyperthyroidism, a 13-signature model attained a sensitivity of 85% to 90% and a specificity of 81.08%. Most clonotypes expanded in thyroid above 0.001 frequency were present in blood too.

This TCR was sampled from an adult man with Graves' ophthalmopathy. The chain employs TRBV5-1 and TRBJ1-2; D uncertain. The sample was peripheral blood. CDR3 nucleotide sequence: TGCGCCAGCAGCTTGTTGACGGGAAACTATGGCTACACCTTC. It translates to CASSLLTGNYGYTF.